Listed below are T cell receptor beta chains from one sample, sequenced in a study of shared clonotypes between healthy human individuals. Generated by immunoSEQ multiplex PCR, the TCRdb table keeps only in-frame clones and is missing some. The sample yields around 2,100,000 clones, approximately 94% seen once. Input material: naive CD8+ T cells sorted from blood. These receptors all stem from a man younger than 30 in good health. CDR3s leave out the opening cysteine and the closing phenylalanine or tryptophan.

length	V	J	CDR3
13	TRBV2	TRBJ1-6	ASSEARGANSPLH
15	TRBV10-2	TRBJ2-6	ASSDAPSSFGANVLT
11	TRBV28	TRBJ1-2	ASRYGQGDGYT
12	TRBV19	TRBJ2-5	ASSIISGAETQY
11	TRBV28	TRBJ1-5	ASSRASNQPQH
11	TRBV9	TRBJ1-3	ASSYLAGNTIY
11	TRBV27	TRBJ2-7	ASSLSWGYEQY
14	TRBV28	TRBJ1-5	ASSPDRVGLDQPQH
14	TRBV27	TRBJ2-4	ASSPQQGLGKNIQY
12	TRBV5-6	TRBJ1-5	ASSSGDSNQPQH
11	TRBV9	TRBJ1-1	ASSLGQNTEAF
13	TRBV5-4	TRBJ2-7	ASSKSGTGRPEQY
10	TRBV11-2	TRBJ2-7	ASASGSNEQY
12	TRBV29-1	TRBJ1-2	SVEDRGGWYGYT
14	TRBV4-1	TRBJ2-5	ASSLMDRDPQETQY
13	TRBV6-5	TRBJ1-5	ASTRSADANQPQH
13	TRBV28	TRBJ2-5	ASSPGVLSKETQY
13	TRBV19	TRBJ1-5	ASSIEAGNNQPQH